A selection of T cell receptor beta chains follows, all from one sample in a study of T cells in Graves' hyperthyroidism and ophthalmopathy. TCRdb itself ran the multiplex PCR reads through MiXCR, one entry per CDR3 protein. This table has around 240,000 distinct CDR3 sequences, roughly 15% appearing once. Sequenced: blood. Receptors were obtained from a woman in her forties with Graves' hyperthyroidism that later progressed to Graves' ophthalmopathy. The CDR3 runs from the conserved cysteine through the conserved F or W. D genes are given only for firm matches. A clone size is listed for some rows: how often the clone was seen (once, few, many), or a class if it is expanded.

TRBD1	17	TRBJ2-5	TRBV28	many	CASSYPTRDRDQETQYF	TGTGCCAGCAGTTACCCTACCCGGGACAGGGACCAAGAGACCCAGTACTTC
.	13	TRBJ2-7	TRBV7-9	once	CASSYDPAYEQYF	TGTGCCAGCAGTTACGACCCGGCCTACGAGCAGTACTTC
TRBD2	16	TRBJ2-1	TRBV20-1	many	CSARDLAGNSYNEQFF	TGCAGTGCTAGAGATCTAGCGGGAAACTCCTACAATGAGCAGTTCTTC
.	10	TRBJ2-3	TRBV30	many	CAWSTDTQYF	TGTGCCTGGAGTACAGATACGCAGTATTTT
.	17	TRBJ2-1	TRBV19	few	CASSPESGDSSYNEQFF	TGTGCCAGTAGTCCTGAATCGGGGGATAGCTCCTACAATGAGCAGTTCTTC
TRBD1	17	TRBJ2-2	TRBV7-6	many	CASSLERQGADTGELFF	TGTGCCAGCAGCCTTGAACGACAGGGGGCGGACACCGGGGAGCTGTTTTTT
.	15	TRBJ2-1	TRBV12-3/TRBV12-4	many	CASSLATTSSNEQFF	TGTGCCAGCAGTTTAGCGACGACTAGTTCCAATGAGCAGTTCTTC
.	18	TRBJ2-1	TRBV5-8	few	CASSLEGYGGVSYNEQFF	TGTGCCAGCAGCTTGGAAGGCTATGGGGGAGTCTCCTACAATGAGCAGTTCTTC
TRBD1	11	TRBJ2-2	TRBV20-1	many	CSAKDRVKLFF	TGCAGTGCTAAGGACAGGGTGAAGCTGTTTTTT
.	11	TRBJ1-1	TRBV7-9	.	CASSLEDRAFF	TGTGCCAGCAGCTTAGAAGATAGAGCTTTCTTT
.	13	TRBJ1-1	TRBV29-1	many	CSVEGGVGTEAFF	TGCAGCGTTGAAGGAGGGGTTGGCACTGAAGCTTTCTTT
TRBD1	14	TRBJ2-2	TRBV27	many	CASSRTGVTGELFF	TGTGCCAGCAGCAGGACAGGGGTAACCGGGGAGCTGTTTTTT
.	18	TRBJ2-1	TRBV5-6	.	CASSSDPRATPSYNEQFF	TGTGCCAGCAGCTCCGATCCTCGGGCTACCCCTTCCTACAATGAGCAGTTCTTC
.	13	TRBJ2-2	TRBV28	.	CASTYSNTGELFF	TGTGCCAGCACTTACTCGAACACCGGGGAGCTGTTTTTT
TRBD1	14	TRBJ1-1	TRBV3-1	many	CASSHRTGRVEAFF	TGTGCCAGCAGCCACCGGACAGGGCGGGTTGAAGCTTTCTTT
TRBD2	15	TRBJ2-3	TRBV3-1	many	CASSQGLAGTDTQYF	TGTGCCAGCAGCCAAGGACTAGCGGGAACAGATACGCAGTATTTT
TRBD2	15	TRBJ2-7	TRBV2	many	CASSDLAGISYEQYF	TGTGCCAGCAGTGATCTAGCGGGAATCTCCTACGAGCAGTACTTC
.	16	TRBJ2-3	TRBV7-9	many	CASSLMGATAADTQYF	TGTGCCAGCAGCTTAATGGGTGCTACAGCCGCGGATACGCAGTATTTT